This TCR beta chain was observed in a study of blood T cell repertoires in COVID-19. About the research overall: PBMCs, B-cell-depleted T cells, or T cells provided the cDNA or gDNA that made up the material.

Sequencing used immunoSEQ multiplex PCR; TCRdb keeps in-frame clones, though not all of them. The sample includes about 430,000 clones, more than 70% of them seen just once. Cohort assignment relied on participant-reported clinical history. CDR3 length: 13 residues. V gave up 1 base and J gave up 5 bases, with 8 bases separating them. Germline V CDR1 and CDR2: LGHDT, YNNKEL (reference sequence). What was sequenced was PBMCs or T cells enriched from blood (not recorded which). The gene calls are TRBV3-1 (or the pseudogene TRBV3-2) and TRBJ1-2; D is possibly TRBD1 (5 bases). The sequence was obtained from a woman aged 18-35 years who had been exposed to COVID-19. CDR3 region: CASSQADTYGYTF. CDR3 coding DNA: TGTGCCAGCAGCCAAGCGGACACTTATGGCTACACCTTC.